This TCR beta chain was sequenced in a study of T cell repertoires in ileal Crohn's disease. The CDR3 sequence is 15 residues long. V shed 0 bases and J shed 6 bases, with 9 bases lying between them. Profiled with immunoSEQ multiplex PCR; TCRdb holds only in-frame clones, not every one. The table has roughly 62,000 clones, roughly 91% seen once. The time point was: neoterminal ileum biopsy at postoperative endoscopy, about 6 months after surgery. This TCR was recovered from an adult with Crohn's disease. Material: ileal tissue. The genes are TRBV23-1 and TRBJ1-6, with D hard to call. TRBV23-1 falls under the ORF class, with uncertain function. The CDR3 nucleotides are TGCGCCAGCAGTCAATCGTGGGAGATTAATTCACCCCTCCACTTT. Its protein is CASSQSWEINSPLHF.